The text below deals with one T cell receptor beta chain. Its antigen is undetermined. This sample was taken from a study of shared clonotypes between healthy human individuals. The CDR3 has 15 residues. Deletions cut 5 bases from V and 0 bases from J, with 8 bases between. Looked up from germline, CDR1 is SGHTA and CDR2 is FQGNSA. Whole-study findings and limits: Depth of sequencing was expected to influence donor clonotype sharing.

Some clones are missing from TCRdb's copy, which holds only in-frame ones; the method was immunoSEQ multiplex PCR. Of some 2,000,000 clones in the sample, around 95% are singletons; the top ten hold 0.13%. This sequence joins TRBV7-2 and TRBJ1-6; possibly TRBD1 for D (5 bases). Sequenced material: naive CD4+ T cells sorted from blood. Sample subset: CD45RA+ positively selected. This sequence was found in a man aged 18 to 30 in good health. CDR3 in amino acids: CASSGGYSYNSPLHF. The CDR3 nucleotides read TGTGCCAGCAGCGGGGGGTACTCCTATAATTCACCCCTCCACTTT. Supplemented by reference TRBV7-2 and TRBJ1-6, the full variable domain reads GAGVSQSPSNKVTEKGKDVELRCDPISGHTALYWYRQSLGQGLEFLIYFQGNSAPDKSGLPSDRFSAERTGGSVSTLTIQRTQQEDSAVYLCASSGGYSYNSPLHFGNGTRLTVT.